These T cell receptor beta chains were read from a single sample in a study of CD8+ T cells in alopecia areata. Clones were read by immunoSEQ multiplex PCR, and TCRdb kept only the in-frame ones, dropping some. The repertoire holds about 11,000 clones, with 55% to 65% as singletons. This specimen was skin, taken at week 0. All receptors derive from a human donor with alopecia areata. Both conserved end residues are trimmed from each CDR3. Clone size is shown for a subset of rows, as once, few, many or a class of expanded clone.

NA 14 TRBJ2-1 TRBV14 ASSQDVDRAYNEQF
NA 15 TRBJ2-6 TRBV5-1 ASSVTPGHIWANVLT
NA 11 TRBJ1-5 TRBV6-5 ASMEAANQPQH
few 12 TRBJ2-7 TRBV4-1 ASSQDPGPYEQY
NA 10 TRBJ2-2 TRBV4-2 ASSQDWRELF
NA 16 TRBJ2-1 TRBV5-1 ASSLGWTSGSSYNEQF
few 14 TRBJ2-1 TRBV4-1 ASSQVDLMIYNEQF
NA 13 TRBJ2-7 TRBV29-1 SVLRLAGVFYEQY
NA 12 TRBJ1-2 TRBV4-1 ASSQDRGNYGYT
NA 13 TRBJ1-3 TRBV21-1 ASSSTGTSGNTIY
NA 13 TRBJ2-2 TRBV29-1 SVRLAGSNTGELF
medium-sized 9 TRBJ2-3 TRBV2 ASSEAGTQY
NA 9 TRBJ1-4 TRBV2 ASRSNEKLF
NA 15 TRBJ2-1 TRBV7-2 ASSLATWTRIYNEQF
NA 13 TRBJ1-2 TRBV27 ASSLSSGIDYGYT
NA 14 TRBJ2-7 TRBV30 AWSVPGLANSYEQY
NA 15 TRBJ2-7 TRBV5-1 ASSLLPSSGSPYEQY
NA 13 TRBJ2-7 TRBV29-1 SVQSGPSSSYEQY
NA 12 TRBJ2-3 TRBV6-1 ASRSGGAGDTQY
NA 13 TRBJ1-5 TRBV27 ASSFVPNSNQPQH
NA 10 TRBJ2-3 TRBV6-1 ASSEGLDTQY
few 11 TRBJ2-7 TRBV4-2 ASSQDLEHEQY
NA 11 TRBJ2-5 TRBV7-9 ASSKNGRETQY
NA 14 TRBJ2-1 TRBV5-1 ASSFGQISSYNEQF
large 12 TRBJ1-4 TRBV5-6 ASSSRGPGEKLF
NA 12 TRBJ1-1 TRBV7-9 ASSPTEMNTEAF
NA 17 TRBJ2-2 TRBV30 AWRPTGTGGGSNTGELF
NA 13 TRBJ2-7 TRBV6-6 ASSRGTSGDYEQY
NA 13 TRBJ1-2 TRBV4-1 ASSQITGGAPGYT
NA 11 TRBJ1-6 TRBV6-1 ASSERTNSPLH
NA 13 TRBJ1-2 TRBV9 ASSPWDTTNYGYT
NA 13 TRBJ2-3 TRBV19 ASRTDREGTDTQY
few 12 TRBJ1-5 TRBV30 AWNRDGGNQPQH
NA 15 TRBJ2-1 TRBV5-6 ASSSNGLAGTYNEQF
NA 12 TRBJ2-2 TRBV6-5 ASSYGTYTGELF
NA 14 TRBJ1-1 TRBV9 ASSVVDGRKNTEAF
NA 11 TRBJ2-3 TRBV29-1 SASDSGTDTQY
NA 12 TRBJ2-7 TRBV18 ASSLPGGGYEQY
NA 12 TRBJ1-6 TRBV19 ASSISLGNSPLH
NA 15 TRBJ2-7 TRBV5-5 ASSLAKGAGGLYEQY
once 16 TRBJ1-5 TRBV10-3 AISESLGAFFSNQPQH
NA 11 TRBJ1-1 TRBV2 ASSRQGPLEAF
NA 11 TRBJ2-2 TRBV5-6 ASSLTVTGELF
NA 10 TRBJ1-1 TRBV7-9 ASVVEGTEAF
once 13 TRBJ2-3 TRBV5-8 ASSPTDTSTDTQY
NA 13 TRBJ2-1 TRBV5-4 ASSWGGGSYNEQF
few 13 TRBJ1-1 TRBV11-3 ASSFGASGNTEAF